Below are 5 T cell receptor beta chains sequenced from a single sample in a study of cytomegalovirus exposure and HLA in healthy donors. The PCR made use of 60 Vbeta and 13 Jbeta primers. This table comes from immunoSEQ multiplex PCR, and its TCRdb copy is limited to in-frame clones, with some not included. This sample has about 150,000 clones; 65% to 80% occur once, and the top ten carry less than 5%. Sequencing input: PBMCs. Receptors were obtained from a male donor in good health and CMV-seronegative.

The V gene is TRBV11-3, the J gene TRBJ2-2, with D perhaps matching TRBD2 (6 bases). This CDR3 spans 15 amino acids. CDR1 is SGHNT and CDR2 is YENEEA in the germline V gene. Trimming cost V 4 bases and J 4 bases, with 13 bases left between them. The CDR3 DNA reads TGTGCCAGCAGCTGGGGCGGGATTGGCACCGGGGAGCTGTTTTTT. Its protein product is CASSWGGIGTGELFF.

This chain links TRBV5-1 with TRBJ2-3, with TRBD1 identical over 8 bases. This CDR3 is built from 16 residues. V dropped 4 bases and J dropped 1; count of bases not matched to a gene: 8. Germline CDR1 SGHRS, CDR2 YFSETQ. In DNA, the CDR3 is TGCGCCAGCAGCGAGAGGACAGGGCGGGGCACAGATACGCAGTATTTT. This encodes CASSERTGRGTDTQYF.

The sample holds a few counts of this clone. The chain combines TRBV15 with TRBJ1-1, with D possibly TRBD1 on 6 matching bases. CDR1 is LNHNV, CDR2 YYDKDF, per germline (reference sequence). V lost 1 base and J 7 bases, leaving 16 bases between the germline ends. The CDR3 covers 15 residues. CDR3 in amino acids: CATSRGGAGTSEAFF. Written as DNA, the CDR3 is TGTGCCACCAGCAGAGGGGGAGCCGGGACAAGTGAAGCTTTCTTT.

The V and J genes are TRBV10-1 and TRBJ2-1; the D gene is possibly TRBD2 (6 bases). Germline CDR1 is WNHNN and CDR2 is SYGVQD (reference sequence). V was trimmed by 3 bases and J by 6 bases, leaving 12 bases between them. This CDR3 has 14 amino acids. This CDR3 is CASSEGGKSNEQFF. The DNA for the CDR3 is TGCGCCAGCAGTGAAGGCGGGAAAAGCAATGAGCAGTTCTTC.

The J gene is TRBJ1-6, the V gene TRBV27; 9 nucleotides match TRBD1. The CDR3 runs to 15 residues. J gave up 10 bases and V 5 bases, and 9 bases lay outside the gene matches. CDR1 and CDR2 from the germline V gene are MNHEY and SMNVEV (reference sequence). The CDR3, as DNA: TGTGCCAGCAGTCCGGGACAGGGAGGAATCTCACCCCTCCACTTT. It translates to CASSPGQGGISPLHF.